Below are 22 T cell receptor beta chains sequenced from a single sample in a study of shared clonotypes between healthy human individuals. Here immunoSEQ multiplex PCR was the method, and the copy in TCRdb shows in-frame clones only, minus some. The data show more than 2,000,000 clones, 93% seen once. The specimen sequenced was naive CD4+ T cells from PBMCs. Subset noted: CD45RA+ positively selected. All receptors derive from a man younger than 35 in good health. Some clones in this sample may be carry-over from other donors' samples.

This chain connects TRBV19 to TRBJ2-2; TRBD2 matches at 13 bases. The germline gives CDR1 LNHDA, CDR2 SQIVND (reference sequence). The CDR3 totals 16 residues. V was clipped by 4 bases and J by 7 bases; unmatched bases: 6. CDR3 sequence: CASSTGLAGYGGELFF. Written as DNA, the CDR3 is TGTGCCAGTAGTACGGGACTAGCGGGATACGGCGGGGAGCTGTTTTTT.

The rearrangement links TRBV5-6 to TRBJ1-1; possibly TRBD1 for D (5 bases). The germline V gene encodes CDR1 SGHDT and CDR2 YYEEEE. Deletions cut 6 bases from V and 1 base from J, with 19 bases between. This CDR3 has 16 residues. DNA for the CDR3: TGTGCCAGCAACTTCCGACAGCAAATTACGAACACTGAAGCTTTCTTT. Its protein is CASNFRQQITNTEAFF.

The V and J genes are TRBV9 and TRBJ2-2; weak D call: TRBD2 (5 bases). CDR1 is SGDLS and CDR2 is YYNGEE in the germline V gene. The CDR3 spans 16 residues. V gave up 4 bases and J gave up 7 bases, with 20 bases separating them. CDR3 in DNA: TGTGCCAGCAGCTCCACGGGGATGGGCCCGGACGGGGAGCTGTTTTTT. Translated: CASSSTGMGPDGELFF.

This clone was observed a handful of times. The chain uses TRBV19 and TRBJ1-5, with no clear D. Deletions cut 5 bases from V and 4 bases from J, with 12 bases between. Per the germline V gene, CDR1 is LNHDA and CDR2 is SQIVND (reference sequence). The CDR3 contains 14 residues. Here the CDR3 DNA reads TGTGCCAGTAGTTCAACACCACTGAATCAGCCCCAGCATTTT. This codes for CASSSTPLNQPQHF.

The chain couples TRBV28 to TRBJ2-7; D is undetermined. The germline V and J ends were trimmed by 9 bases and 2 bases, with 11 bases remaining between them. The germline V gene has CDR1 MDHEN and CDR2 SYDVKM. The CDR3 runs to 12 residues. This CDR3 is CASTPGPYEQYF. CDR3 coding DNA: TGTGCCAGTACCCCAGGACCCTACGAGCAGTACTTC.

This chain uses TRBV30 with TRBJ2-7; D is undetermined. CDR3 length equals 8 residues. V was trimmed by 2 bases and J by 13 bases, leaving 6 bases between them. Germline CDR1 GTSNPN, CDR2 SVGIG (reference sequence). CDR3 sequence: CAWSLAYF. The CDR3 DNA sequence: TGTGCCTGGAGTCTCGCCTACTTC.

CDR3 amino acids: CSVPGQSGPNTEAFF. CDR3 in DNA: TGCAGCGTCCCCGGACAGTCGGGCCCGAACACTGAAGCTTTCTTT. The V and J genes are TRBV29-1 and TRBJ1-1; D is possibly TRBD1 (6 bases). The CDR3 extends over 15 amino acids. Trimming removed 6 bases from V and 1 base from J, with 18 bases in between. The germline V gene has CDR1 SQVTM and CDR2 ANQGSEA.

The J gene is TRBJ2-2, the V gene TRBV5-1; TRBD2 agrees at 9 bases. The CDR3 covers 17 residues. V lost 0 bases and J lost 3; bases outside the gene matches: 6. Germline assignment: CDR1 SGHRS and CDR2 YFSETQ. CDR3: CASSLEPGGRDTGELFF. The CDR3 DNA reads TGCGCCAGCAGCTTGGAGCCCGGCGGGAGGGACACCGGGGAGCTGTTTTTT.

This chain uses TRBV15 with TRBJ2-1; unclear D gene. This CDR3 is built from 15 residues. The ends were cut back, 0 bases at V and 4 bases at J, with 10 bases in the middle. CDR1 is LNHNV and CDR2 is YYDKDF in the germline V gene (reference sequence). CDR3: CATSRDGLGYNEQFF. The CDR3 nucleotides read TGTGCCACCAGCAGAGACGGGCTCGGTTACAATGAGCAGTTCTTC.

This clone was observed once. The chain employs TRBV5-1 and TRBJ1-2, with 7 bases matching TRBD1. Trimming took 3 bases from V and 1 from J; bases not matched to a gene: 3. The CDR3 has 14 residues. The germline CDR1 and CDR2 sequences are SGHRS and YFSETQ. CDR3 residues: CASSYRGDNYGYTF. In DNA, the CDR3 is TGCGCCAGCAGCTACAGGGGCGATAACTATGGCTACACCTTC.

This rearrangement joins TRBV27 to TRBJ2-3; D uncertain. The germline CDR1 and CDR2 sequences are MNHEY and SMNVEV (reference sequence). The CDR3 totals 16 residues. The germline V and J ends were trimmed by 0 bases and 0 bases, with 10 bases remaining between them. DNA for the CDR3: TGTGCCAGCAGTTTATCCGGGTTTCCTAGCACAGATACGCAGTATTTT. Translation gives CASSLSGFPSTDTQYF.

The rearrangement links TRBV11-2 to TRBJ2-1, with a possible D match to TRBD2 (6 bases). The V gene's germline CDR1 is SGHAT and CDR2 FQNNGV. The CDR3 totals 15 residues. Between the trimmed V and J ends, which lost 1 base and 2 bases, there was a span of 9 bases. The CDR3 DNA sequence: TGTGCCAGCAGCTTAGTTGTAGCGGCCTACAATGAGCAGTTCTTC. This sequence encodes CASSLVVAAYNEQFF.

This chain connects TRBV2 to TRBJ2-5; D remains unclear. In germline, CDR1 is SNHLY, CDR2 FYNNEI. This CDR3 is 14 amino acids long. V lost 5 bases, J lost 2 bases, and 12 bases lay in between. In DNA form, the CDR3 reads TGTGCCAGCAGTTTAGAACGCCTACAAGAGACCCAGTACTTC. As protein: CASSLERLQETQYF.

This sequence joins TRBV18 and TRBJ2-7; D is unresolved. V lost 2 bases, J lost 2 bases, and 7 bases lay in between. Germline CDR1 reads KGHSH; CDR2 reads LQKENI. The CDR3 spans 13 residues. This CDR3 reads CASSPEYPYEQYF. DNA for the CDR3: TGTGCCAGCTCACCAGAATATCCCTACGAGCAGTACTTC.

This chain joins TRBV30 and TRBJ1-5, with D unclear. V lost 0 bases, J lost 7 bases, and 16 bases lay in between. Germline V gene lookup returns CDR1 GTSNPN and CDR2 SVGIG (reference sequence). This CDR3 has 15 amino acids. The CDR3 is CAWSVRGILGQPQHF. The CDR3 DNA sequence: TGTGCCTGGAGTGTACGAGGGATATTAGGGCAGCCCCAGCATTTT.

This sequence joins TRBV5-1 and TRBJ2-5; 7 nucleotides match TRBD2. CDR1 is SGHRS and CDR2 is YFSETQ in the germline V gene. V lost 0 bases to trimming and J lost 2 bases; unmatched junction nucleotides: 7. The CDR3 runs 16 residues. The CDR3 DNA is TGCGCCAGCAGCTTGGTAGTAGCGGGTACTCAAGAGACCCAGTACTTC. This sequence encodes CASSLVVAGTQETQYF.

The rearrangement uses TRBV18 and TRBJ2-1; TRBD2 agrees at 10 bases. V lost 7 bases and J lost 4; bases outside the gene matches: 7. CDR1 is KGHSH, CDR2 LQKENI, per germline. This CDR3 is 15 amino acids long. CDR3 amino acids: CASLLTSGPYNEQFF. CDR3 nucleotide sequence: TGTGCCAGCTTATTGACTAGCGGGCCGTACAATGAGCAGTTCTTC.

The chain carries TRBV2 and TRBJ2-3; 9 bases map to TRBD2. Per germline, CDR1 SNHLY and CDR2 FYNNEI. The CDR3 loop spans 17 amino acids. Trimming at V came to 6 bases and at J to 6 bases, leaving 16 bases not matched to a gene. The CDR3 loop reads CASREKVAGGRGDTQYF. The DNA of the CDR3 is TGTGCCAGCAGGGAAAAGGTCGCGGGAGGGCGAGGGGATACGCAGTATTTT.

The V gene is TRBV7-2, the J gene TRBJ2-7; the match to TRBD2 covers 7 bases. V gave up 3 bases and J gave up 3 bases; unmatched junction bases: 11. Germline assignment: CDR1 SGHTA and CDR2 FQGNSA. This CDR3 is 16 amino acids long. CDR3 coding DNA: TGTGCCAGCAGCTTGGCGGGCCGGACTAGAAGCTACGAGCAGTACTTC. It is translated as CASSLAGRTRSYEQYF.

The chain has TRBV28 and TRBJ1-2; TRBD1 is a possible D gene (5 bases). The germline CDR1 and CDR2 sequences are MDHEN and SYDVKM. CDR3 length equals 13 residues. V lost 2 bases and J 8 bases, leaving 12 bases between the germline ends. The CDR3 DNA reads TGTGCCAGCAGTTTAGACCTGGGGGTCGGCTACACCTTC. It yields the protein CASSLDLGVGYTF.

The V and J genes are TRBV28 and TRBJ2-7; D perhaps matches TRBD2 (6 bases). Germline CDR1 MDHEN, CDR2 SYDVKM. The germline V and J ends were trimmed by 3 bases and 3 bases, with 12 bases remaining between them. CDR3 length: 14 residues. The CDR3 DNA reads TGTGCCAGCAGTTTCCCCGGAGGGAACTACGAGCAGTACTTC. Encoded protein: CASSFPGGNYEQYF.

This clone appeared a few times. The rearrangement joins TRBV4-1 to TRBJ1-2, with D unclear. V dropped 0 bases and J dropped 2 bases, with 1 base sitting between them. CDR1 and CDR2 from the germline V gene are MGHRA and YSYEKL. The CDR3 length is 12 residues. CDR3 sequence: CASSQDNYGYTF. CDR3 sequence (DNA): TGCGCCAGCAGCCAAGACAACTATGGCTACACCTTC.